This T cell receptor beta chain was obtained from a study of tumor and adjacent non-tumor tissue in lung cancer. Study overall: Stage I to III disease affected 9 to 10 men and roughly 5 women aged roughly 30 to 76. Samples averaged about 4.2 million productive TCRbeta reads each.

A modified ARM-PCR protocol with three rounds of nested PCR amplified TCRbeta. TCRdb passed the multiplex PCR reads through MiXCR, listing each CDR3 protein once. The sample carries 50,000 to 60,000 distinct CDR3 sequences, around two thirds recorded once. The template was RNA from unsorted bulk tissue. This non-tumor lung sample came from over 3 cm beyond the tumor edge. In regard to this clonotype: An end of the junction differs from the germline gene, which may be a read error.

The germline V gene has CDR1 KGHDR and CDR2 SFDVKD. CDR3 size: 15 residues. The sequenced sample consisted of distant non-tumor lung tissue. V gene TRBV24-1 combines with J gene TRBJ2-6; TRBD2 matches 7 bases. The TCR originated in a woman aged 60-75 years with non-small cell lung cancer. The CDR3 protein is CATSGEGSGANVPTF. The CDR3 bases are TGTGCCACCAGTGGGGAGGGTTCCGGGGCCAACGTCCCGACTTTC.